This T cell receptor (beta chain) emerged from a study of post-analysis software for immune sequencing data. Whole-study results and caveats: A few TRBV segments occurring more often in patients than controls included TRBV5-6, TRBV5-1 and TRBV20-1. In multiple sclerosis, normalized Chao1 diversity was significantly below that of controls.

Prepared TCR beta cDNA libraries contained unique molecular identifiers. TCRdb called the PCR reads again in MiXCR, with one record for every CDR3 protein. This table has around 200,000 distinct CDR3 sequences, over 25% appearing once. As for this clonotype: Its antigen is currently unknown.

The CDR3 contains 16 residues. Germline CDR1 and CDR2: SGHRS and YFSETQ. After removal of 4 bases from V and 7 bases from J, the junction contained 12 bases not matched to a gene. Sequenced sample: blood. The chain uses TRBV5-1 and TRBJ2-7; 12 bases agree with TRBD2. The clonotype comes from a girl under 18 with multiple sclerosis. Written as DNA, the CDR3 is TGCGCCAGCAGCGCAAAGACTAGCGGGGGCCACAATGAGCAGTACTTC. Translation: CASSAKTSGGHNEQYF.